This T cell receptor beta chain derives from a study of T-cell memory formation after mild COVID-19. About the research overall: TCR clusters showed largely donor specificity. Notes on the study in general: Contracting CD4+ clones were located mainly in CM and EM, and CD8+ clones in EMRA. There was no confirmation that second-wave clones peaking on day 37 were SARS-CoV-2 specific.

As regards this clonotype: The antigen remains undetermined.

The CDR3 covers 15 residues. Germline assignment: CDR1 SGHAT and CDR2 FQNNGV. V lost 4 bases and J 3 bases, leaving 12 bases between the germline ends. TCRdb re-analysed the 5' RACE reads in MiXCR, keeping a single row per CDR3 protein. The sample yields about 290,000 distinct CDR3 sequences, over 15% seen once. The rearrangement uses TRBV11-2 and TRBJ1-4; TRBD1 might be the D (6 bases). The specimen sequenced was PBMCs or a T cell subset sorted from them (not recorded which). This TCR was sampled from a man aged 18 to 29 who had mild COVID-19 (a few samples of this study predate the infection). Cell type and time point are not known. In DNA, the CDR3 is TGTGCCAGCAGCTCATGGACAGACCCTAATGAAAAACTGTTTTTT. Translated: CASSSWTDPNEKLFF.